This TCR beta chain stems from a study of shared clonotypes between healthy human individuals. Study context: The plates for each donor numbered three CD4 naive, three CD4 memory, two CD8 naive and one CD8 memory.

The study's findings and limits: An expected dependence of interdonor clonotype sharing on sequencing depth was noted.

This table comes from immunoSEQ multiplex PCR, and its TCRdb copy is limited to in-frame clones, with some not included. Of about 1.1 million clones listed, around 78% are singletons. The CDR3 contains 14 residues. V lost 2 bases and J 4 bases, leaving 14 bases between the germline ends. Germline V lookup: CDR1 GTSNPN, CDR2 SVGIG (reference sequence). There are many counts of this clone. The antigen is not known. Naive CD45RA+ and memory CD45RA-negative subsets were split from CD4+ cells. The J gene is TRBJ1-2, the V gene TRBV30; maybe TRBD1 (6 bases). Sequenced input: memory CD4+ T cells from PBMCs. Subset here: CD45RA-negative fraction. The receptor was derived from a man between 18 and 29 years old in good health. Some clones in this sample may be carry-over from other donors' samples. The CDR3 nucleotides are TGTGCCTGGAGTTGGGGGGCGCAGGGCTATGGCTACACCTTC. Translation gives CAWSWGAQGYGYTF.